Detailed here is one TCR beta chain. Antigen: not known. Produced via immunoSEQ multiplex PCR; TCRdb's table is partial and in-frame only. Among tens of thousands of clones listed, around 88% were seen once. This entry belongs to a study of OX40 agonist ivuxolimab in advanced cancers. Study information: The patients received agonistic anti-OX40 (CD134) antibody ivuxolimab. General study results and limits: Both blood CD4+ and CD8+ T cells showed clonal growth by week 6 at 0.1 to 3.0 mg/kg. Antigen specificity remained undetermined for the expanded peripheral T cells.

Germline loops: CDR1 MNHNS, CDR2 SASEGT. V was clipped by 4 bases and J by 1 base, with 7 bases between them. This CDR3 is 13 amino acids long. This chain connects TRBV6-1 to TRBJ1-2; no firm D call. This specimen consisted of CD4+ or CD8+ T cells sorted from blood, obtained in a trial of the OX40 agonist ivuxolimab. The sequence was obtained from an adult with an advanced solid tumor such as melanoma, head and neck, liver or kidney cancer. CDR3 coding DNA: TGTGCCAGCAGTGGGACGGATAACTATGGCTACACCTTC. It codes for CASSGTDNYGYTF.